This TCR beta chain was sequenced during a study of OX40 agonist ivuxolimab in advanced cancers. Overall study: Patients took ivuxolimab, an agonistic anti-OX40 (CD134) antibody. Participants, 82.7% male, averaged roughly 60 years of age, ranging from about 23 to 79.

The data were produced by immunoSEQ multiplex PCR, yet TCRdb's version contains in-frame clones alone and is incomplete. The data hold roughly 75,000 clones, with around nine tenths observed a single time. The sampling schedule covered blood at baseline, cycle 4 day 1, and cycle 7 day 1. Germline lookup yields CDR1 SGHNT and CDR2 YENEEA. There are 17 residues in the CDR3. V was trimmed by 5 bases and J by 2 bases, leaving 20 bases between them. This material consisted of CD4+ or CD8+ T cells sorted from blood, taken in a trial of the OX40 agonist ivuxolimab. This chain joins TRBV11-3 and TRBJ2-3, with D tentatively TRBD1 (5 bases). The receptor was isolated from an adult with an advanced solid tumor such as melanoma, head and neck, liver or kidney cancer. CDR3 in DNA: TGTGCCAGCAGCCTCAATTCAGGGTCCCTAAACACAGATACGCAGTATTTT. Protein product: CASSLNSGSLNTDTQYF.